This T cell receptor beta chain was observed in a study of beta chain features in type 1 diabetes. This clone has just a few counts. Its target is unknown. Regarding the study as a whole: High TCR expression in some cells could lead to their over-representation in cDNA sequencing. A closer apparent resemblance between naive, central memory and Treg TCRB repertoires was seen in patients than in healthy donors.

The trim removed 2 bases at V and 6 bases at J, leaving 9 bases unmatched. CDR1 and CDR2 (germline): MDHEN, SYDVKM. CDR3 length equals 15 residues. Sorted populations all had greater than 95% purity. Investigators reverse transcribed all isolated RNA, so they sequenced expressed TCRB transcripts. Profiling relied on immunoSEQ multiplex PCR, and the TCRdb table lists in-frame clones only, not all of them. Of under 400,000 clones in the sample, approximately 12% are singletons; the top ten hold around 0.02%. The J gene is TRBJ2-7, the V gene TRBV28; 8 nucleotides align to TRBD1. The sequencing sample was made of naive CD4+ T cells from blood. This clonotype was sampled from a man in his late teens or twenties in good health. The CDR3 DNA reads TGTGCCAGCAGTTTACTTGGACAGGGAGTATCCGAGCAGTACTTC. It is translated as CASSLLGQGVSEQYF.